This TCR beta chain stems from a study of shared clonotypes between healthy human individuals. Study context: Per donor, CD8 memory used one plate, CD8 naive used two, CD4 memory used three and CD4 naive used three.

Cells designated naive CD8 were CD45RO-negative and were positively selected for CCR7, with terminally differentiated effector memory CD45RA+ cells excluded. Adult donors, all healthy and HIV-negative, had no recent acute infections or vaccinations. V gave up 5 bases and J gave up 7 bases; unmatched junction bases: 10. The CDR3 is made up of 15 amino acids. The V gene's germline CDR1 is SGHTA and CDR2 FQGNSA. The material for each subset, its genomic DNA, was split evenly across several immunoSEQ plates. Sequenced by immunoSEQ multiplex PCR; TCRdb stores in-frame clones only, minus some. Of over 2,000,000 clones in the sample, about 93% were seen once. A note on this clone: The antigen remains undetermined.

General study findings and limits: Sequencing depth was expected to affect clonotype sharing among donors.

The genes are TRBV7-2 and TRBJ2-1; 8 bases agree with TRBD1. This TCR derives from a man aged 18-30 years in good health. Some clones in this sample may be carry-over from other donors' samples. The sequencing sample was made of naive CD8+ T cells from PBMCs. This CDR3 is CASSLARGRMNEQFF. In DNA form, the CDR3 reads TGTGCCAGCAGCCTGGCCAGGGGGCGCATGAATGAGCAGTTCTTC.